This is a list of T cell receptor beta chains from one sample in a study of blood T cells in healthy people across ages. TCRdb redid the calling of the 5' RACE reads with MiXCR, one entry per CDR3 protein. The sample records 1.8 million or so distinct CDR3 sequences, about two fifths being singletons. Sequencing was done on a sample of blood. These receptors were collected from a human donor in good health. Both conserved end residues are part of each CDR3. A D gene is named only where the DNA matches it firmly. Clone size, where shown, is once, few, many, or a class for clones that have expanded.

v_call	d_call	j_call	clone_size	cdr3_aa	cdr3_nt
TRBV10-3	-	TRBJ1-2	many	CATQRGYGYTF	TGTGCCACCCAACGGGGCTATGGCTACACCTTC
TRBV20-1	TRBD1	TRBJ1-1	once	CSAYVSDRGGTEAFF	TGCAGTGCTTACGTTTCGGACAGGGGGGGCACTGAAGCTTTCTTT
TRBV2	-	TRBJ2-7	-	CASSTSNEGSYEQYF	TGTGCCAGCAGTACTTCTAACGAGGGCTCCTACGAGCAGTACTTC
TRBV20-1	TRBD2	TRBJ2-6	many	CSAKAGGNGANVLTF	TGCAGTGCTAAAGCGGGGGGCAATGGGGCCAACGTCCTGACTTTC
TRBV9	-	TRBJ2-6	few	CASSEGFSGANVLTF	TGTGCCAGCAGCGAAGGATTCTCTGGGGCCAACGTCCTGACTTTC
TRBV9	-	TRBJ1-6	-	CASSVVPYSPLHF	TGTGCCAGCAGCGTAGTTCCATATTCACCCCTCCACTTT
TRBV7-9	-	TRBJ1-2	-	CASSSSLEEANYGYTF	TGTGCCAGCAGCTCATCCCTCGAGGAAGCTAACTATGGCTACACCTTC
TRBV28	-	TRBJ1-1	-	CASSLRVGSGNTEAFF	TGTGCCAGCAGTTTGCGAGTTGGGTCCGGCAACACTGAAGCTTTCTTT
TRBV27	-	TRBJ2-1	-	CASSTRFLYNEQFF	TGTGCCAGCAGTACCCGGTTTCTCTACAATGAGCAGTTCTTC
TRBV28	-	TRBJ2-1	-	CASRPLQGYEQFF	TGTGCCAGCAGACCTCTTCAGGGCTATGAGCAGTTCTTC
TRBV4-1	-	TRBJ2-7	-	CASSQGRIGMLSSYEQYF	TGCGCCAGCAGCCAAGGTCGGATCGGAATGTTATCCTCCTACGAGCAGTACTTC
TRBV24-1	-	TRBJ2-2	once	CATSDSGAGELFF	TGTGCCACCAGTGATTCGGGGGCCGGGGAGCTGTTTTTT
TRBV2	-	TRBJ2-5	-	CAISFDIQETQYF	TGTGCCATCTCCTTTGACATCCAAGAGACCCAGTACTTC
TRBV7-6	-	TRBJ2-7	-	CASSRLGAEQYF	TGTGCCAGCAGCCGTCTAGGGGCCGAGCAGTACTTC
TRBV7-3	-	TRBJ2-3	once	CASSLRGAGHSGLRTDTQYF	TGTGCCAGCAGCTTAAGGGGGGCGGGACATAGCGGACTCCGCACAGATACGCAGTATTTT
TRBV7-9	TRBD1	TRBJ2-1	-	CASSLRTGLTSNEQFF	TGTGCCAGCAGCTTGAGGACAGGGCTTACTTCCAATGAGCAGTTCTTC
TRBV6-2/TRBV6-3	-	TRBJ2-1	many	CASSPGNPSNEQFF	TGTGCCAGCAGTCCGGGAAACCCCTCCAATGAGCAGTTCTTC
TRBV18	TRBD1	TRBJ2-3	-	CASSPLRGQVSTDTQYF	TGTGCCAGCTCACCACTTCGGGGACAGGTTTCTACAGATACGCAGTATTTT
TRBV4-2	-	TRBJ1-4	-	CASSPDGKGNEKLFF	TGTGCCAGCAGCCCTGACGGAAAGGGTAATGAAAAACTGTTTTTT
TRBV7-3	-	TRBJ2-1	-	CASSTGLPFDEQFF	TGTGCCAGCAGCACGGGACTGCCTTTTGATGAGCAGTTCTTC
TRBV27	-	TRBJ2-3	few	CASSLLGDTDTQYF	TGTGCCAGCAGTTTATTAGGGGATACAGATACGCAGTATTTT
TRBV5-1	-	TRBJ2-2	-	CASGLLSAGELFF	TGCGCCAGCGGACTCCTAAGCGCCGGGGAGCTGTTTTTT
TRBV7-9	-	TRBJ1-2	-	CASSLAVEQGGYTF	TGTGCCAGCAGCTTAGCTGTAGAACAGGGCGGCTACACCTTC
TRBV5-1	-	TRBJ2-7	-	CASSLRGVGAEQYF	TGCGCCAGCAGCTTGAGGGGCGTCGGGGCCGAGCAGTACTTC
TRBV2	TRBD1	TRBJ1-2	few	CASSELGTGASGYTF	TGTGCCAGCAGCGAACTAGGGACAGGGGCGTCTGGCTACACCTTC